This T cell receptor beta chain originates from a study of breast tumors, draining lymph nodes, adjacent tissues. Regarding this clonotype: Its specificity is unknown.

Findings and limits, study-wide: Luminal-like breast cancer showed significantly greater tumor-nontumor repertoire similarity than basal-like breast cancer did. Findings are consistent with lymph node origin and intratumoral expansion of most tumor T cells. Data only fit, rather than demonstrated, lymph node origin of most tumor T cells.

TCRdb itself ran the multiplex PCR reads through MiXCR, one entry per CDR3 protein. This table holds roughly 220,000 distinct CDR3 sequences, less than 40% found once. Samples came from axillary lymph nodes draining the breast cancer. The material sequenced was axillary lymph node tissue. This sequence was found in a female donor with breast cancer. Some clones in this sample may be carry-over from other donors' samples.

CDR3 sequence (DNA): TGCAGTGCTAATCCAATTGGAGGGGCAGCTCAGCCCCAGCATTTT. Amino acids: CSANPIGGAAQPQHF. The chain uses TRBV20-1 and TRBJ1-5; TRBD1 might be the D (5 bases). V dropped 4 bases and J dropped 6 bases, with 19 bases sitting between them. The CDR3 extends over 15 amino acids. The germline V gene encodes CDR1 DFQATT and CDR2 SNEGSKA (reference sequence).